These 8 T cell receptor beta chains came from one sample sequenced in a study of T cells after yellow fever vaccination. TCRdb ran MiXCR on the 5' RACE reads and lists one entry per CDR3 protein. The sample has hundreds of thousands of distinct CDR3 sequences, roughly 14% seen once. The sequencing here drew on PBMCs, taken on the day of the yellow fever booster vaccination. The origin of the receptors is a man aged 25 to 45 who received the YFV17D yellow fever vaccine.

The V gene is TRBV27, the J gene TRBJ2-2; 7 nucleotides agree with TRBD2. Germline lookup yields CDR1 MNHEY and CDR2 SMNVEV (reference sequence). The CDR3 length is 20 residues. V was pared by 4 bases and J by 4 bases, with 21 bases of the junction left unmatched. This CDR3 is CASSSQWGEGLAAGTGELFF. CDR3 sequence (DNA): TGTGCCAGCAGTTCTCAGTGGGGGGAGGGCCTGGCGGCGGGCACCGGGGAGCTGTTTTTT.

This clonotype was seen more than once but under ten times. The rearrangement uses TRBV25-1 and TRBJ2-7, with 7 nucleotides matching TRBD2. This CDR3 region has 15 residues. The germline V gene has CDR1 MGHDK and CDR2 SYGVNS. Trimming cost V 6 bases and J 6 bases; bases outside gene matches: 14. The CDR3 DNA reads TGTGCCAGCAGCGCCAGCGGGACCCCCGGCTCCGAGCAGTACTTC. It codes for CASSASGTPGSEQYF.

The chain couples TRBV9 to TRBJ2-3; 11 bases map to TRBD2. Germline assignment: CDR1 SGDLS and CDR2 YYNGEE. The CDR3 has 15 amino acids. J was trimmed by 5 bases and V by 3 bases; bases with no gene match: 5. The CDR3 bases are TGTGCCAGCAGCGAGGGACTAGCGGTGGGAGATACGCAGTATTTT. Its protein is CASSEGLAVGDTQYF.

This clonotype was counted at least ten times. V and J are TRBV7-2 and TRBJ2-1; D uncertain. This CDR3 contains 14 residues. Germline loops: CDR1 SGHTA, CDR2 FQGNSA. Trimming pared 4 bases from V and 7 bases from J, leaving 14 bases between. CDR3 region: CASSYGKGPNEQFF. The CDR3 nucleotides read TGTGCCAGCAGCTACGGCAAGGGTCCGAATGAGCAGTTCTTC.

CDR3 in amino acids: CASSLEGGYIDAETQYF. The DNA of the CDR3 is TGTGCCAGCAGTTTAGAGGGGGGTTATATCGACGCCGAGACCCAGTACTTC. The rearrangement uses TRBV12-3 or TRBV12-4 and TRBJ2-5; D tentatively reads TRBD1 or TRBD2 (6 bases each). Trimming pared 1 base from V and 5 bases from J, leaving 20 bases between. The CDR3 has 17 amino acids.

The chain uses TRBV20-1 and TRBJ2-7, with 7 bases fitting TRBD2. This CDR3 is built from 14 residues. The germline V gene encodes CDR1 DFQATT and CDR2 SNEGSKA (reference sequence). V lost 4 bases, J lost 3 bases, and 9 bases stayed unmatched. The CDR3 nucleotides read TGCAGTGCTAAGGACGGGAGGCTATACTACGAGCAGTACTTC. It codes for CSAKDGRLYYEQYF.

The gene calls are TRBV25-1 and TRBJ2-3; either TRBD1 or TRBD2 may supply D (6 bases each). The CDR3 covers 14 residues. V was shortened by 4 bases and J by 6 bases, with 14 bases between the two germline ends. The V gene's germline CDR1 is MGHDK and CDR2 SYGVNS. The CDR3 coding sequence is TGTGCCAGCAGTGGCCAGGGGAGGTGGGATACGCAGTATTTT. Protein sequence: CASSGQGRWDTQYF.

This chain connects TRBV5-1 to TRBJ2-7; 7 nucleotides line up with TRBD1. The germline CDR1 and CDR2 sequences are SGHRS and YFSETQ. CDR3 size: 15 residues. V shed 2 bases and J 0 bases; nucleotides not matched to a gene: 5. The CDR3 DNA reads TGCGCCAGCAGCTTCGGACAGGAGAGCTCCTACGAGCAGTACTTC. This translates into CASSFGQESSYEQYF. The whole variable domain, filled in from reference TRBV5-1 and TRBJ2-7, reads KAGVTQTPRYLIKTRGQQVTLSCSPISGHRSVSWYQQTPGQGLQFLFEYFSETQRNKGNFPGRFSGRQFSNSRSEMNVSTLELGDSALYLCASSFGQESSYEQYFGPGTRLTVT.